A single sample gave rise to the 28 T cell receptor beta chains below, sequenced in a study of response to subunit inactivated influenza vaccine. Each CDR3 protein gets one entry after TCRdb re-called the RT-PCR reads with MiXCR. The data show 650,000 to 800,000 distinct CDR3 sequences, approximately 14% seen once. Source: PBMCs from blood, taken 14 to 15 days before vaccination. These receptor sequences come from a man aged 45-65 years who received an inactivated influenza vaccine.

The table lists this clonotype with a few counts. The chain joins TRBV10-3 to TRBJ1-2; D perhaps matches TRBD1 (5 bases). The CDR3 has 18 amino acids. Germline CDR1 is ENHRY and CDR2 is SYGVKD. V lost 3 bases and J 4 bases, leaving 24 bases between the germline ends. For the CDR3, the DNA is TGTGCCATCAGTGATTTGGGGGTGCGGGGGAGTATCGGCTATGGCTACACCTTC. Amino acid sequence: CAISDLGVRGSIGYGYTF.

The chain uses TRBV15 and TRBJ2-7, with unresolved D. Trimming pared 0 bases from V and 6 bases from J, leaving 9 bases between. In germline, CDR1 is LNHNV, CDR2 YYDKDF (reference sequence). The CDR3 spans 13 residues. CDR3 in DNA: TGTGCCACCAGCAGAGATTGGGGTACCGAGCAGTACTTC. Translating it yields CATSRDWGTEQYF.

This clonotype has a handful of counts. The chain employs TRBV14 and TRBJ2-2; the match to TRBD1 covers 9 bases. With 5 bases clipped from V and 5 bases from J, the junction kept 6 bases outside the gene matches. Looked up from germline, CDR1 is SGHDN and CDR2 is FVKESK. CDR3 length: 15 amino acids. The CDR3 sequence: CASSYGQGWTGELFF. The CDR3 nucleotides are TGTGCCAGCAGCTACGGACAGGGGTGGACCGGGGAGCTGTTTTTT.

This clonotype showed up just a few times. The gene calls are TRBV18 and TRBJ1-2, with D possibly TRBD1 on 5 matching bases. The CDR3 has 14 amino acids. V was clipped by 1 base and J by 4 bases, with 10 bases between them. Germline V lookup: CDR1 KGHSH, CDR2 LQKENI. The CDR3 DNA sequence: TGTGCCAGCTCACCACGAGACAGATCCTATGGCTACACCTTC. Translation: CASSPRDRSYGYTF.

This chain links TRBV10-3 with TRBJ2-3, with 8 nucleotides matching TRBD2. The germline V gene has CDR1 ENHRY and CDR2 SYGVKD. The junction had 7 bases not matched to a gene; V was cut back by 6 bases and J by 2 bases. The CDR3 sequence is 15 residues long. CDR3 sequence: CAIREREGYTDTQYF. The CDR3 nucleotides read TGTGCCATCAGGGAACGGGAGGGCTACACAGATACGCAGTATTTT.

V gene TRBV28 combines with J gene TRBJ2-7, with D hard to call. This CDR3 region has 15 residues. Germline values: CDR1 MDHEN, CDR2 SYDVKM. V lost 1 base, J lost 0 bases, and 10 bases lay in between. The CDR3 sequence: CASSLLAMSSYEQYF. DNA of the CDR3: TGTGCCAGCAGTTTATTGGCTATGAGCTCCTACGAGCAGTACTTC.

In this sample, this clonotype turned up a few times. The J gene is TRBJ2-1, the V gene TRBV3-1; possibly TRBD2 for D (6 bases). Trimming left V 0 bases short and J 3 bases short, with 12 bases between. The CDR3 has 16 residues. Germline CDR1 and CDR2: LGHDT and YNNKEL (reference sequence). DNA for the CDR3: TGTGCCAGCAGCCAAGATTGGACCGGGGGCTACAATGAGCAGTTCTTC. It is translated as CASSQDWTGGYNEQFF.

At least ten counts were recorded for this clonotype. This rearrangement joins TRBV24-1 to TRBJ2-2; perhaps TRBD2 as D (5 bases). Between the trimmed V and J ends, which lost 9 bases and 7 bases, there was a span of 17 bases. CDR1 is KGHDR, CDR2 SFDVKD, per germline. The CDR3 has 14 residues. This CDR3 reads CATSHEVRGGELFF. The CDR3 nucleotides read TGTGCCACCTCTCATGAGGTTCGGGGCGGGGAGCTGTTTTTT.

The chain links TRBV20-1 to TRBJ2-7, with 12 positions matching TRBD2. V lost 2 bases and J lost 5; bases outside the gene matches: 10. The CDR3 covers 16 residues. In germline, CDR1 is DFQATT, CDR2 SNEGSKA (reference sequence). The CDR3 spells CSARSGTSGSGDEQYF. CDR3 nucleotide sequence: TGCAGTGCTAGATCCGGGACTAGCGGGTCAGGGGACGAGCAGTACTTC.

The chain uses TRBV2 and TRBJ2-4; D is uncertain. The V and J ends lost 5 bases and 0 bases respectively, with 8 bases between them. The CDR3 totals 14 residues. In germline, CDR1 is SNHLY, CDR2 FYNNEI. The CDR3 bases are TGTGCCAGCAGTCTCAACCTAGCCAAAAACATTCAGTACTTC. This encodes CASSLNLAKNIQYF.

The sample holds a few counts of this clonotype. The chain joins TRBV15 to TRBJ2-7; 8 nucleotides align to TRBD1. Germline CDR1 reads LNHNV; CDR2 reads YYDKDF (reference sequence). This CDR3 has 15 residues. The V and J ends lost 3 bases and 4 bases, in that order; junction bases with no gene match: 8. The CDR3 spells CATSSALGTGYEQYF. The CDR3 nucleotides read TGTGCCACCAGCAGTGCCCTCGGGACAGGATACGAGCAGTACTTC.

This clonotype was seen only a few times. This chain joins TRBV7-7 and TRBJ2-5, with 10 bases that match TRBD1. V shed 1 base, J shed 5 bases, and the junction held 4 bases outside the gene matches. Germline loops: CDR1 SSHAT, CDR2 FNYEAQ (reference sequence). The CDR3 totals 15 residues. CDR3 DNA sequence: TGTGCCAGCAGCTTAGTGGGGACAGGGGAGGAGACCCAGTACTTC. Its protein product is CASSLVGTGEETQYF.

This clonotype appeared a few times. This sequence joins TRBV5-6 and TRBJ2-5, with 8 bases that match TRBD1. V lost 3 bases to trimming and J lost 2 bases; unmatched junction nucleotides: 12. The CDR3 runs to 17 residues. From germline, CDR1 is SGHDT and CDR2 YYEEEE. The CDR3 protein is CASSSMPGQGRQETQYF. CDR3 sequence (DNA): TGTGCCAGCAGCTCCATGCCCGGACAGGGCCGGCAAGAGACCCAGTACTTC.

This clonotype was picked up many times. The rearrangement uses TRBV28 and TRBJ1-5; D not certain. Trimming took 6 bases from V and 5 from J, leaving 14 bases between them. This CDR3 contains 14 residues. Germline V gives CDR1 MDHEN, CDR2 SYDVKM. DNA of the CDR3: TGTGCCAGCAGGGTCCCGGGTAGGTATCAGCCCCAGCATTTT. This translates into CASRVPGRYQPQHF.

This clonotype was counted only a few times. This chain connects TRBV24-1 to TRBJ2-3; TRBD2 is a possible D gene (7 bases). V gave up 3 bases and J gave up 0 bases, with 18 bases separating them. CDR1 and CDR2 (germline): KGHDR, SFDVKD. The CDR3 covers 18 residues. In DNA form, the CDR3 reads TGTGCCACCAGTGATCCTCTGGGGGGGGCCACTAGCACAGATACGCAGTATTTT. This encodes CATSDPLGGATSTDTQYF.

This clonotype was counted between two and nine times. The V gene is TRBV18, the J gene TRBJ1-1, with 8 bases fitting TRBD1. The V and J ends lost 3 bases and 3 bases, in that order; junction bases with no gene match: 3. The germline V gene has CDR1 KGHSH and CDR2 LQKENI. The length of the CDR3 is 14 residues. The CDR3 DNA is TGTGCCAGCTCACCGTTGGACAGGGACACTGAAGCTTTCTTT. It specifies CASSPLDRDTEAFF.

There are a few counts of this clonotype. The chain links TRBV29-1 to TRBJ2-4; 9 nucleotides match TRBD2. V gave up 4 bases and J gave up 0 bases; unmatched junction bases: 4. This CDR3 has 15 residues. Germline-derived CDR1 and CDR2 are SQVTM and ANQGSEA. The CDR3 region has the DNA TGCAGCGTTGTTTCAGCGGGAGGAGCCAAAAACATTCAGTACTTC. Translated, it gives CSVVSAGGAKNIQYF.

The chain has TRBV28 and TRBJ2-3; unclear D gene. The ends were cut back, 4 bases at V and 6 bases at J, with 20 bases in the middle. The CDR3 spans 16 residues. Germline CDR1 MDHEN, CDR2 SYDVKM. CDR3 protein: CASSSLGARDSDTQYF. The DNA of the CDR3 is TGTGCCAGCAGTTCCCTTGGAGCGAGAGACTCTGATACGCAGTATTTT.

The CDR3 is CASTMGLYEQYF. CDR3 in DNA: TGTGCCAGCACCATGGGACTCTACGAGCAGTACTTC. The chain combines TRBV6-2 or TRBV6-3 with TRBJ2-7; TRBD2 is a possible D gene (6 bases). There are 12 residues in the CDR3. Germline V CDR1 and CDR2: MNHEY, SVGEGT. Trimming shortened V by 7 bases and J by 3 bases, and 10 bases separated the two germline ends.

A remark on this clonotype: The junction departs from germline at one end; a sequencing error may be responsible. CDR3 sequence reads: CVSRRDARSTDTQYF. The DNA for the CDR3 is TGTGTCAGCAGACGAGACGCGAGAAGCACAGATACGCAGTATTTT. The chain combines TRBV6-2 or TRBV6-3 with TRBJ2-3; D remains ambiguous. In germline, CDR1 is MNHEY, CDR2 SVGEGT. The length of the CDR3 is 15 residues.

The chain is built from TRBV7-2 and TRBJ2-1; tentatively, D is TRBD2 (6 bases). Germline CDR1 SGHTA, CDR2 FQGNSA. V lost 7 bases and J 5 bases, leaving 21 bases between the germline ends. CDR3 length: 16 residues. DNA of the CDR3: TGTGCCAGCAAAAGGGACCCGGCGGGGCGACACAATGAGCAGTTCTTC. This gives the protein CASKRDPAGRHNEQFF.

This chain joins TRBV7-9 and TRBJ2-1; D gene ambiguous. V lost 5 bases and J lost 8, with 10 bases in between. The CDR3 consists of 12 residues. Germline V gives CDR1 SEHNR, CDR2 FQNEAQ (reference sequence). This CDR3 reads CASSPYLDEQFF. The CDR3 DNA is TGTGCCAGCAGCCCCTACCTGGATGAGCAGTTCTTC.

The chain employs TRBV7-2 and TRBJ2-5; TRBD2 might be the D (6 bases). The germline gives CDR1 SGHTA, CDR2 FQGNSA. V was trimmed by 8 bases and J by 2 bases, leaving 12 bases between them. The CDR3 is 13 amino acids. The CDR3 region has the DNA TGTGCCAGCGGCGGGCGGGAACAAGAGACCCAGTACTTC. Encoded protein: CASGGREQETQYF.

This clonotype came up a few times. The V call is TRBV9, the J call TRBJ2-2; perhaps TRBD2 as D (5 bases). CDR3 size: 16 residues. Germline V gives CDR1 SGDLS, CDR2 YYNGEE. With 4 bases removed from V and 5 bases from J, the gap between germline ends came to 18 bases. DNA of the CDR3: TGTGCCAGCAGCCCCCTTGGTCCGTTAGCGACCGGGGAGCTGTTTTTT. Translation gives CASSPLGPLATGELFF.

This clonotype has more than one count but fewer than ten. The chain is built from TRBV5-1 and TRBJ2-3, with a tentative D call TRBD1 (6 bases). From germline, CDR1 is SGHRS and CDR2 YFSETQ. CDR3 length equals 15 residues. Trimming removed 4 bases from V and 0 bases from J, with 12 bases in between. CDR3 sequence: CASSVDRTSTDTQYF. DNA of the CDR3: TGCGCCAGCAGCGTCGACAGGACGAGCACAGATACGCAGTATTTT.

This clonotype was seen at least ten times. The chain has TRBV20-1 and TRBJ2-7; a weak D match, TRBD1 (6 bases). The V and J ends lost 0 bases and 2 bases respectively, with 8 bases between them. CDR3 length: 13 residues. Looked up from germline, CDR1 is DFQATT and CDR2 is SNEGSKA (reference sequence). CDR3 loop: CSAREHRAYEQYF. The CDR3, as DNA: TGCAGTGCTAGAGAACACAGGGCCTACGAGCAGTACTTC.

V is TRBV5-1 and J is TRBJ1-2; D is unresolved. The CDR3 has 13 residues. Germline assignment: CDR1 SGHRS and CDR2 YFSETQ. The germline V and J ends were trimmed by 4 bases and 4 bases, with 11 bases remaining between them. The CDR3 loop is CASSAEGVYGYTF. CDR3 nucleotide sequence: TGCGCCAGCAGCGCGGAAGGAGTCTATGGCTACACCTTC. Together with reference TRBV5-1 and TRBJ1-2, the CDR3 gives the full variable domain: KAGVTQTPRYLIKTRGQQVTLSCSPISGHRSVSWYQQTPGQGLQFLFEYFSETQRNKGNFPGRFSGRQFSNSRSEMNVSTLELGDSALYLCASSAEGVYGYTFGSGTRLTVV.

The table lists this clonotype with a few counts. V usage is TRBV12-3 or TRBV12-4 and J usage is TRBJ1-5; D gene ambiguous. Trimming took off 8 bases at V and 6 bases at J, with 14 bases between the two ends. The CDR3 has 13 residues. The CDR3 coding sequence is TGTGCCAGCCGACGGGAGCCGCGTCAGCCCCAGCATTTT. The encoded protein is CASRREPRQPQHF.